This passage covers 23 T cell receptor beta chains from one sample sequenced in a study of blood T cell repertoires in COVID-19. Repertoires were generated with immunoSEQ multiplex PCR, while TCRdb's copy carries only in-frame clones and drops some. The sample has just over 300,000 clones, 90% seen once. Sequencing used PBMCs or T cells enriched from blood (not recorded which). All receptors derive from a woman in her late teens or twenties with acute COVID-19.

This clone was counted once. This sequence joins TRBV14 and TRBJ2-2, with a possible D match to TRBD2 (7 bases). The germline V gene has CDR1 SGHDN and CDR2 FVKESK. V lost 1 base to trimming and J lost 5 bases, with 14 bases between them. The CDR3 is 16 amino acids. The CDR3: CASSQVGGRVTGELFF. The CDR3 DNA reads as TGTGCCAGCAGCCAAGTCGGGGGGCGCGTAACCGGGGAGCTGTTTTTT.

The J gene is TRBJ2-1, the V gene TRBV10-3, with TRBD2 as a possible D gene (5 bases). V was cut by 5 bases and J by 5 bases, with 10 bases left in between. Germline lookup yields CDR1 ENHRY and CDR2 SYGVKD. The CDR3 consists of 13 residues. The CDR3 DNA reads as TGTGCCATCAGTAGCGGAAACGACAATGAGCAGTTCTTC. This encodes CAISSGNDNEQFF.

This sequence joins TRBV7-9 and TRBJ1-1; D is unclear. V lost 5 bases and J 0 bases, leaving 10 bases between the germline ends. Germline V CDR1 and CDR2: SEHNR, FQNEAQ (reference sequence). There are 14 residues in the CDR3. The CDR3 bases are TGTGCCAGCAGCCCCCAAGCTATGAACACTGAAGCTTTCTTT. As protein: CASSPQAMNTEAFF.

This chain connects TRBV2 to TRBJ1-4; D is unresolved. The germline V and J ends were trimmed by 8 bases and 4 bases, with 11 bases remaining between them. The CDR3 has 13 amino acids. Germline V gene sequence: CDR1 SNHLY, CDR2 FYNNEI. In DNA form, the CDR3 reads TGTGCCAGCCTGGGAGCAGATAATGAAAAACTGTTTTTT. Translation gives CASLGADNEKLFF.

The J gene is TRBJ2-5, the V gene TRBV6-1; possibly TRBD2 for D (7 bases). CDR1 is MNHNS and CDR2 is SASEGT in the germline V gene. Trimming cost V 2 bases and J 6 bases, with 13 bases left between them. The CDR3 extends over 14 amino acids. The CDR3 nucleotides read TGTGCCAGCAGTGAATCGGGGGGCGGTAAGACCCAGTACTTC. Its protein is CASSESGGGKTQYF.

The chain uses TRBV27 and TRBJ1-2; no clear D gene. The CDR3 length is 13 residues. V was shortened by 2 bases and J by 8 bases, with 12 bases between the two germline ends. CDR1 and CDR2 from the germline V gene are MNHEY and SMNVEV (reference sequence). The CDR3 spells CASSLIGVYGYTF. DNA of the CDR3: TGTGCCAGCAGTTTAATCGGTGTCTACGGCTACACCTTC.

This clone showed up just once. J is TRBJ2-1 and V is TRBV11-3; 7 bases align to TRBD1. Germline trimming cut 4 bases from V and 5 bases from J; bases unmatched to any gene: 11. The germline CDR1 and CDR2 sequences are SGHNT and YENEEA. This CDR3 has 16 residues. This CDR3 reads CASSSYRQGRDNEQFF. DNA of the CDR3: TGTGCCAGCAGCTCCTACCGACAGGGAAGGGACAATGAGCAGTTCTTC.

The rearrangement joins TRBV7-2 to TRBJ2-5; possible D gene TRBD1, 7 bases. The CDR3 has 14 residues. Trimming removed 4 bases from V and 1 base from J, with 10 bases in between. Germline V gene lookup returns CDR1 SGHTA and CDR2 FQGNSA. CDR3 amino acids: CASSSQGGQETQYF. The CDR3, as DNA: TGTGCCAGCAGCTCCCAGGGGGGCCAAGAGACCCAGTACTTC. Filled out from reference TRBV7-2 and TRBJ2-5, the complete variable domain reads GAGVSQSPSNKVTEKGKDVELRCDPISGHTALYWYRQSLGQGLEFLIYFQGNSAPDKSGLPSDRFSAERTGGSVSTLTIQRTQQEDSAVYLCASSSQGGQETQYFGPGTRLLVL.

The V gene is TRBV4-2, the J gene TRBJ2-3, with 13 positions matching TRBD2. The CDR3 length is 17 residues. The germline CDR1 and CDR2 sequences are LGHNA and YNFKEQ. Trimming removed 4 bases from V and 3 bases from J; junction bases left unmatched: 7. The CDR3, as DNA: TGTGCCAGCAGCCTTGGACTAGCGGGAGTTTCGACAGATACGCAGTATTTT. Translated: CASSLGLAGVSTDTQYF.

CDR3 in amino acids: CASSQATGGDYGYTF. The DNA for the CDR3 is TGTGCCAGCAGTCAAGCAACAGGGGGAGACTATGGCTACACCTTC. V gene TRBV28 combines with J gene TRBJ1-2, with TRBD1 identical over 8 bases. This CDR3 has 15 amino acids. Trimming removed 5 bases from V and 3 bases from J; junction bases left unmatched: 8. The V gene's germline CDR1 is MDHEN and CDR2 SYDVKM.

V and J are TRBV7-3 and TRBJ2-1; 11 nucleotides match TRBD2. The CDR3 is made up of 16 amino acids. CDR1 is SGHTA and CDR2 is FQGTGA in the germline V gene. V dropped 1 base and J dropped 1; count of bases not matched to a gene: 0. The CDR3 loop reads CASSLIAGGSYNEQFF. CDR3 coding DNA: TGTGCCAGCAGCTTAATAGCGGGAGGGTCCTACAATGAGCAGTTCTTC.

The rearrangement links TRBV15 to TRBJ2-1, with 9 bases lining up with TRBD2. V trimming: 3 bases; J trimming: 8 bases; junction bases outside the gene matches: 5. The germline gives CDR1 LNHNV, CDR2 YYDKDF (reference sequence). This CDR3 contains 14 residues. The chain's CDR3 is CATSRSSGRHEQFF. The CDR3 region has the DNA TGTGCCACCAGCAGGTCCAGCGGGAGGCATGAGCAGTTCTTC.

This clone was picked up one time. This chain joins TRBV12-5 and TRBJ2-1; tentatively, D is TRBD2 (7 bases). V dropped 6 bases and J dropped 5 bases, with 14 bases sitting between them. Germline V gene lookup returns CDR1 LGHNT and CDR2 FRNRAP. The CDR3 runs 14 residues. This CDR3 reads CASGMGGGHNEQFF. CDR3 in DNA: TGTGCTAGTGGGATGGGAGGGGGTCACAATGAGCAGTTCTTC.

The genes are TRBV7-3 and TRBJ2-3; TRBD1 agrees at 7 bases. This CDR3 has 15 residues. V trimming: 7 bases; J trimming: 4 bases; junction bases outside the gene matches: 11. The V gene's germline CDR1 is SGHTA and CDR2 FQGTGA. The CDR3 region has the DNA TGTGCCAGCACCTTGACAGGGATGGAGGCAGATACGCAGTATTTT. Translating gives CASTLTGMEADTQYF.

This chain links TRBV28 with TRBJ1-2; no definite D call. Looked up from germline, CDR1 is MDHEN and CDR2 is SYDVKM. This CDR3 spans 14 amino acids. Trimming removed 7 bases at V and 2 bases at J, with 14 bases between. The CDR3 is CASTTSDGNYGYTF. The CDR3 DNA is TGTGCCAGCACCACCTCTGACGGGAACTATGGCTACACCTTC.

The J gene is TRBJ1-5, the V gene TRBV6-5; 7 bases fit TRBD1. This CDR3 is 16 amino acids long. The germline V gene has CDR1 MNHEY and CDR2 SVGAGI. Germline trimming cut 4 bases from V and 11 bases from J; bases unmatched to any gene: 17. CDR3: CASSSIRDSGQGAQHF. The CDR3 DNA sequence: TGTGCCAGCAGTTCGATCCGGGACTCAGGGCAGGGGGCCCAGCATTTT.

The rearrangement uses TRBV6-5 and TRBJ1-1; maybe TRBD1 (6 bases). The CDR3 runs 14 residues. Germline lookup yields CDR1 MNHEY and CDR2 SVGAGI. V lost 2 bases to trimming and J lost 1 base, with 8 bases between them. The CDR3 spells CASSYQGQNTEAFF. CDR3 in DNA: TGTGCCAGCAGTTACCAGGGACAGAACACTGAAGCTTTCTTT.

The rearrangement links TRBV7-9 to TRBJ1-3, with TRBD1 matching 7 bases. The CDR3 is 16 amino acids. The germline V gene encodes CDR1 SEHNR and CDR2 FQNEAQ (reference sequence). After removal of 5 bases from V and 0 bases from J, the junction contained 7 bases not matched to a gene. In DNA, the CDR3 is TGTGCCAGCAGCACCCCCGACAGGGTCTCTGGAAACACCATATATTTT. The encoded protein is CASSTPDRVSGNTIYF.

The chain couples TRBV4-1 to TRBJ2-2; D might be TRBD2 (5 bases). Per the germline V gene, CDR1 is MGHRA and CDR2 is YSYEKL. The CDR3 extends over 14 amino acids. Trimming took 6 bases from V and 0 from J, leaving 8 bases between them. The CDR3 spells CASSPDSNTGELFF. CDR3 nucleotide sequence: TGCGCCAGCAGTCCGGACTCGAACACCGGGGAGCTGTTTTTT.

This clone was observed a handful of times. J is TRBJ1-3 and V is TRBV27, with no clear D. Germline V CDR1 and CDR2: MNHEY, SMNVEV (reference sequence). The V and J ends lost 6 bases and 0 bases respectively, with 9 bases between them. This CDR3 has 14 residues. The CDR3 region is CASSQEYSGNTIYF. In DNA, the CDR3 is TGTGCCAGCAGCCAAGAGTACTCTGGAAACACCATATATTTT.

The gene calls are TRBV4-2 and TRBJ2-7, with 7 bases matching TRBD2. This CDR3 has 14 residues. V lost 4 bases, J lost 5 bases, and 8 bases stayed unmatched. Per the germline V gene, CDR1 is LGHNA and CDR2 is YNFKEQ. The CDR3 is CASSRDLGGDEQYF. Here the CDR3 DNA reads TGTGCCAGCAGCCGAGATCTGGGGGGGGACGAGCAGTACTTC.

V gene TRBV30 combines with J gene TRBJ2-1, with 9 bases identical to TRBD1. Trimming removed 5 bases from V and 10 bases from J; junction bases left unmatched: 12. This CDR3 comprises 14 residues. Germline V gene lookup returns CDR1 GTSNPN and CDR2 SVGIG (reference sequence). This CDR3 is CAWVKGTGLDEQFF. The CDR3, as DNA: TGTGCCTGGGTCAAGGGGACAGGGTTAGACGAGCAGTTCTTC.

The chain combines TRBV27 with TRBJ2-1; 9 bases are shared with TRBD2. CDR1 MNHEY and CDR2 SMNVEV come from the germline V gene (reference sequence). The ends lost 4 bases at V and 8 bases at J; junction bases unmatched: 3. This CDR3 spans 13 amino acids. This CDR3 reads CASSSGTSYEQFF. The CDR3 DNA follows: TGTGCCAGCAGTTCCGGGACTAGCTATGAGCAGTTCTTC.